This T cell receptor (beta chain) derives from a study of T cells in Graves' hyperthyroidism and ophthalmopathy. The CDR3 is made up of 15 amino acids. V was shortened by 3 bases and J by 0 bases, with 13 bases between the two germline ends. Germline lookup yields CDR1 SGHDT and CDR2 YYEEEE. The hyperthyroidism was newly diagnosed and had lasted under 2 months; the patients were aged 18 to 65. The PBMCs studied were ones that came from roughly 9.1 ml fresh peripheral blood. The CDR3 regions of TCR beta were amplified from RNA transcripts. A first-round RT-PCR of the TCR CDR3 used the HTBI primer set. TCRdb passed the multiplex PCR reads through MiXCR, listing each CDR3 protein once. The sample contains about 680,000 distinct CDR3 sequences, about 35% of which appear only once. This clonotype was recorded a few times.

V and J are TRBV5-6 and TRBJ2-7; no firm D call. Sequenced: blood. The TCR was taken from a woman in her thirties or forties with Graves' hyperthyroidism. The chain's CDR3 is CASSSISRNSYEQYF. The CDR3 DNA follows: TGTGCCAGCAGCTCCATATCACGTAACTCCTACGAGCAGTACTTC. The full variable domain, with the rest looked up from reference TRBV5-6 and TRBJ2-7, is DAGVTQSPTHLIKTRGQQVTLRCSPKSGHDTVSWYQQALGQGPQFIFQYYEEEERQRGNFPDRFSGHQFPNYSSELNVNALLLGDSALYLCASSSISRNSYEQYFGPGTRLTVT.